The 14 T cell receptor beta chains below come from one sample, sequenced in a study of graft-versus-host responses after intestinal transplantation. Assay: immunoSEQ multiplex PCR; the TCRdb copy retains only in-frame clones and omits some. The sample contains tens of thousands of clones, around 94% of which appear only once. The sample consisted of PBMCs, taken 16 days after intestinal transplant. These receptor sequences come from a human patient who received an intestinal transplant, so some T cells may come from the graft donor.

The chain uses TRBV19 and TRBJ1-2, with D possibly matching TRBD1 (6 bases). V was cut by 6 bases and J by 7 bases, with 18 bases left in between. The CDR3 sequence is 14 residues long. Germline V lookup: CDR1 LNHDA, CDR2 SQIVND (reference sequence). The CDR3 spells CASSPKGGLGGYTF. In nucleotides, the CDR3 is TGTGCCAGTAGCCCGAAAGGGGGGCTAGGTGGCTACACCTTC.

This chain connects TRBV19 to TRBJ2-7; 7 nucleotides match TRBD1. CDR3 length equals 16 residues. Per germline, CDR1 LNHDA and CDR2 SQIVND (reference sequence). Germline trimming cut 1 base from V and 0 bases from J; bases unmatched to any gene: 6. As DNA, the CDR3 is TGTGCCAGTAGTATAGCCCCTGGACAGGACTCCTACGAGCAGTACTTC. Translating it yields CASSIAPGQDSYEQYF.

The chain's CDR3 is CASSPGQVNTEAFF. DNA of the CDR3: TGTGCCAGCAGCCCGGGGCAGGTGAACACTGAAGCTTTCTTT. This chain joins TRBV9 and TRBJ1-1, with D tentatively TRBD1 (5 bases). The V end lost 4 bases, the J end lost 0 bases, and 10 bases lay between the germline ends. CDR1 SGDLS and CDR2 YYNGEE come from the germline V gene. This CDR3 region has 14 residues.

This clone was detected only a few times. The CDR3 sequence is CASSYLRDRGYGYTF. The CDR3 nucleotides read TGTGCCAGCAGTTACCTCCGGGACAGGGGATATGGCTACACCTTC. The chain carries TRBV6-5 and TRBJ1-2; 10 bases agree with TRBD1. The CDR3 loop spans 15 amino acids. V lost 2 bases, J lost 5 bases, and 5 bases stayed unmatched. CDR1 MNHEY and CDR2 SVGAGI come from the germline V gene.

This clone was observed a single time. The chain links TRBV5-6 to TRBJ1-1; no firm D call. CDR1 is SGHDT and CDR2 is YYEEEE in the germline V gene. The CDR3 loop spans 12 amino acids. V was trimmed by 1 base and J by 10 bases, leaving 11 bases between them. The CDR3 region has the DNA TGTGCCAGCAGCTTGAATTCCGTAGGAGCTTTCTTT. It codes for CASSLNSVGAFF.

This chain uses TRBV7-9 with TRBJ2-7; TRBD2 matches at 9 bases. The V and J ends lost 3 bases and 3 bases, in that order; junction bases with no gene match: 15. Germline values: CDR1 SEHNR, CDR2 FQNEAQ (reference sequence). The CDR3 covers 18 residues. The CDR3 is CASSFAISGSSPVYEQYF. CDR3 nucleotides: TGTGCCAGCAGCTTTGCGATTAGCGGGAGCAGTCCCGTCTACGAGCAGTACTTC.

The CDR3 DNA reads TGTGCCAGCACCTCTGTCGGGAGGGCCGGCAATGAGCAGTTCTTC. Translating gives CASTSVGRAGNEQFF. The chain is built from TRBV28 and TRBJ2-1, with 8 bases that match TRBD2. The CDR3 spans 15 residues. Germline CDR1 MDHEN, CDR2 SYDVKM. J lost 6 bases, V lost 7 bases, and 11 bases had no gene match.

The chain is built from TRBV19 and TRBJ1-2, with D unresolved. CDR3 length: 14 residues. Germline V gene data show CDR1 as LNHDA and CDR2 as SQIVND (reference sequence). Trimming pared 3 bases from V and 6 bases from J, leaving 14 bases between. The CDR3 loop reads CASSIWRGANGYTF. The CDR3 DNA sequence: TGTGCCAGTAGTATCTGGCGCGGAGCGAATGGCTACACCTTC.

The chain recombines TRBV27 with TRBJ2-7; the match to TRBD2 covers 9 bases. Trimming removed 7 bases from V and 6 bases from J; junction bases left unmatched: 7. The CDR3 has 13 residues. The germline CDR1 and CDR2 sequences are MNHEY and SMNVEV (reference sequence). CDR3 sequence reads: CASNLAGVGEQYF. DNA of the CDR3: TGTGCCAGCAACTTAGCGGGAGTGGGCGAGCAGTACTTC.

The rearrangement links TRBV28 to TRBJ1-5; D gene ambiguous. Germline lookup yields CDR1 MDHEN and CDR2 SYDVKM. Trimming took off 5 bases at V and 7 bases at J, with 12 bases between the two ends. The CDR3 is made up of 13 amino acids. The CDR3 reads CASSLHGGQPQHF. In DNA form, the CDR3 reads TGTGCCAGCAGTCTCCACGGAGGCCAGCCCCAGCATTTT.

This chain links TRBV5-1 with TRBJ2-1; no reliable D call. The CDR3 sequence is 15 residues long. Per the germline V gene, CDR1 is SGHRS and CDR2 is YFSETQ. V lost 0 bases to trimming and J lost 8 bases, with 15 bases between them. CDR3 bases: TGCGCCAGCAGCTTGGCGGTGTCTAGTGGAGATGAGCAGTTCTTC. Protein product: CASSLAVSSGDEQFF. Full variable domain (outside the CDR3, taken from reference TRBV5-1 and TRBJ2-1): KAGVTQTPRYLIKTRGQQVTLSCSPISGHRSVSWYQQTPGQGLQFLFEYFSETQRNKGNFPGRFSGRQFSNSRSEMNVSTLELGDSALYLCASSLAVSSGDEQFFGPGTRLTVL.

The CDR3 region is CASSRRDTAGESTYEQYF. In DNA, the CDR3 is TGTGCCAGCAGCCGAAGGGATACGGCGGGAGAATCGACCTACGAGCAGTACTTC. V usage is TRBV5-6 and J usage is TRBJ2-7; 7 bases are a match to TRBD2. Per the germline V gene, CDR1 is SGHDT and CDR2 is YYEEEE. J lost 2 bases, V lost 4 bases, and 18 bases had no gene match. This CDR3 is built from 18 residues.

The rearrangement links TRBV19 to TRBJ1-5, with 7 positions matching TRBD1. CDR1 is LNHDA, CDR2 SQIVND, per germline (reference sequence). This CDR3 region has 17 residues. V was pared by 7 bases and J by 1 base, with 13 bases of the junction left unmatched. The DNA of the CDR3 is TGTGCCAGTACCTCTATGGGGGGGACAGACAGCAATCAGCCCCAGCATTTT. Residues: CASTSMGGTDSNQPQHF.

The V call is TRBV7-6, the J call TRBJ1-5; D gene ambiguous. The CDR3 is made up of 15 amino acids. The ends were cut back, 2 bases at V and 0 bases at J, with 8 bases in the middle. Germline-derived CDR1 and CDR2 are SGHVS and FNYEAQ. CDR3 nucleotide sequence: TGTGCCAGCAGCTTAACAAGGGATAGCAATCAGCCCCAGCATTTT. It translates to CASSLTRDSNQPQHF.